These T cell receptor beta chains were read from a single sample in a study of OX40 agonist ivuxolimab in advanced cancers. The assay was immunoSEQ multiplex PCR, and TCRdb's table has in-frame clones only and misses some. The sample lists about 20,000 clones, approximately 80% seen once, with roughly 23% in the top ten. This specimen consisted of CD4+ or CD8+ T cells sorted from blood, obtained in a trial of the OX40 agonist ivuxolimab. The source is an adult with an advanced solid tumor such as melanoma, head and neck, liver or kidney cancer. The CDR3 runs from the conserved cysteine through the conserved F or W. The D gene is left open where the match is weak. Clone sizes are given selectively: once, few, many, or a class where the clone is expanded.

d_gene: TRBD1; abundance: NA; j_gene: TRBJ1-2; v_gene: TRBV5-1; CDR3aa: CASSLGDSSYTF; CDR3nt: TGCGCCAGCAGCTTGGGGGACAGTAGCTACACCTTC
d_gene: NA; abundance: NA; j_gene: TRBJ2-7; v_gene: TRBV6-4; CDR3aa: CASSEGRGPYEQYF; CDR3nt: TGTGCCAGCAGTGAGGGCAGGGGACCGTACGAGCAGTACTTC
d_gene: TRBD2; abundance: NA; j_gene: TRBJ2-3; v_gene: TRBV5-1; CDR3aa: CASSGGLAGITDTQYF; CDR3nt: TGCGCCAGCAGCGGGGGACTAGCGGGTATCACAGATACGCAGTATTTT
d_gene: NA; abundance: NA; j_gene: TRBJ2-5; v_gene: TRBV5-1; CDR3aa: CASSRGAGVLETQYF; CDR3nt: TGCGCCAGCAGCCGAGGGGCAGGGGTATTGGAGACCCAGTACTTC
d_gene: NA; abundance: few; j_gene: TRBJ1-3; v_gene: TRBV29-1; CDR3aa: CSVEDGGATGNTIYF; CDR3nt: TGCAGCGTTGAAGATGGGGGGGCTACCGGAAACACCATATATTTT
d_gene: NA; abundance: NA; j_gene: TRBJ2-1; v_gene: TRBV27; CDR3aa: CASSTDSVGANNEQFF; CDR3nt: TGTGCCAGCAGTACCGACAGCGTAGGAGCCAACAATGAGCAGTTCTTC
d_gene: NA; abundance: NA; j_gene: TRBJ2-4; v_gene: TRBV27; CDR3aa: CASSLQGKNIQYF; CDR3nt: TGTGCCAGCAGCCTACAGGGAAAAAACATTCAGTACTTC
d_gene: NA; abundance: NA; j_gene: TRBJ2-7; v_gene: TRBV30; CDR3aa: CAWSVSHYEQYF; CDR3nt: TGTGCCTGGAGTGTTTCCCACTACGAGCAGTACTTC
d_gene: NA; abundance: NA; j_gene: TRBJ2-5; v_gene: TRBV13; CDR3aa: CASSLDDRPNF; CDR3nt: TGTGCCAGCAGCTTAGATGACAGGCCCAACTTC
d_gene: NA; abundance: NA; j_gene: TRBJ2-1; v_gene: TRBV7-3; CDR3aa: CASSLYPGVGPYNEQFF; CDR3nt: TGTGCCAGCAGCTTATACCCCGGAGTTGGCCCTTACAATGAGCAGTTCTTC
d_gene: NA; abundance: NA; j_gene: TRBJ2-2; v_gene: TRBV9; CDR3aa: CASSDFGGTTGELFF; CDR3nt: TGTGCCAGCAGCGATTTTGGGGGGACCACCGGGGAGCTGTTTTTT
d_gene: NA; abundance: NA; j_gene: TRBJ2-7; v_gene: TRBV7-9; CDR3aa: CASSLAGRGNEQYF; CDR3nt: TGTGCCAGCAGCTTAGCTGGGCGGGGTAACGAGCAGTACTTC
d_gene: TRBD1; abundance: NA; j_gene: TRBJ1-1; v_gene: TRBV5-6; CDR3aa: CASSLGTGGRNTEAFF; CDR3nt: TGTGCCAGCAGCTTGGGGACAGGGGGCCGGAACACTGAAGCTTTCTTT
d_gene: NA; abundance: NA; j_gene: TRBJ1-1; v_gene: TRBV15; CDR3aa: CATRRGENTEAFF; CDR3nt: TGTGCCACCAGAAGAGGGGAGAACACTGAAGCTTTCTTT
d_gene: NA; abundance: once; j_gene: TRBJ2-5; v_gene: TRBV9; CDR3aa: CASNKDPGVETQYF; CDR3nt: TGTGCCAGCAACAAGGATCCGGGAGTAGAGACCCAGTACTTC
d_gene: NA; abundance: NA; j_gene: TRBJ2-3; v_gene: TRBV6-1; CDR3aa: CASSGRGWGTDTQYF; CDR3nt: TGTGCCAGCAGTGGCAGGGGATGGGGCACGGATACGCAGTATTTT
d_gene: NA; abundance: NA; j_gene: TRBJ1-1; v_gene: TRBV6-6; CDR3aa: CASSYKEGMNTEAFF; CDR3nt: TGTGCCAGCAGTTACAAGGAGGGAATGAACACTGAAGCTTTCTTT
d_gene: TRBD2; abundance: NA; j_gene: TRBJ2-2; v_gene: TRBV11-2; CDR3aa: CASSNLAGSGELFF; CDR3nt: TGTGCCAGCAGTAATCTAGCGGGGTCCGGGGAGCTGTTTTTT
d_gene: NA; abundance: NA; j_gene: TRBJ2-1; v_gene: TRBV6-5; CDR3aa: CASSFGTNNEQFF; CDR3nt: TGTGCCAGCAGTTTCGGAACAAACAATGAGCAGTTCTTC
d_gene: NA; abundance: NA; j_gene: TRBJ2-7; v_gene: TRBV5-6; CDR3aa: CASSLAGAGDAEQYF; CDR3nt: TGTGCCAGCAGCTTGGCAGGGGCAGGAGATGCCGAGCAGTACTTC
d_gene: NA; abundance: NA; j_gene: TRBJ1-2; v_gene: TRBV2; CDR3aa: CANYGYTF; CDR3nt: TGTGCCAACTATGGCTACACCTTC
d_gene: NA; abundance: NA; j_gene: TRBJ2-6; v_gene: TRBV4-3; CDR3aa: CASSQVQNSGANVLTF; CDR3nt: TGCGCCAGCAGCCAAGTGCAGAACTCTGGGGCCAACGTCCTGACTTTC
d_gene: TRBD1; abundance: NA; j_gene: TRBJ2-7; v_gene: TRBV19; CDR3aa: CASSMGTDSYEQYF; CDR3nt: TGTGCCAGTAGTATGGGGACAGACTCCTACGAGCAGTACTTC
d_gene: NA; abundance: NA; j_gene: TRBJ2-3; v_gene: TRBV6-4; CDR3aa: CASSVSGVSTDTQYF; CDR3nt: TGTGCCAGCAGTGTTTCAGGGGTCAGCACAGATACGCAGTATTTT
d_gene: NA; abundance: NA; j_gene: TRBJ1-5; v_gene: TRBV6-5; CDR3aa: CASRQPGEFQPQHF; CDR3nt: TGTGCCAGCAGGCAGCCAGGGGAGTTCCAGCCCCAGCATTTT
d_gene: TRBD2; abundance: NA; j_gene: TRBJ2-7; v_gene: TRBV6-5; CDR3aa: CASSPGLAGDEQYF; CDR3nt: TGTGCCAGCAGCCCCGGACTAGCGGGAGACGAGCAGTACTTC
d_gene: TRBD1; abundance: NA; j_gene: TRBJ2-7; v_gene: TRBV6-5; CDR3aa: CASSVRDRDYEQYF; CDR3nt: TGTGCCAGCAGTGTCCGGGACAGGGACTACGAGCAGTACTTC
d_gene: TRBD2; abundance: NA; j_gene: TRBJ2-7; v_gene: TRBV7-2; CDR3aa: CASTPTSDYEQYF; CDR3nt: TGTGCCAGCACCCCGACTAGCGACTACGAGCAGTACTTC
d_gene: NA; abundance: once; j_gene: TRBJ2-3; v_gene: TRBV5-1; CDR3aa: CASSLPASTADTQYF; CDR3nt: TGCGCCAGCAGCTTGCCCGCCTCCACGGCAGATACGCAGTATTTT